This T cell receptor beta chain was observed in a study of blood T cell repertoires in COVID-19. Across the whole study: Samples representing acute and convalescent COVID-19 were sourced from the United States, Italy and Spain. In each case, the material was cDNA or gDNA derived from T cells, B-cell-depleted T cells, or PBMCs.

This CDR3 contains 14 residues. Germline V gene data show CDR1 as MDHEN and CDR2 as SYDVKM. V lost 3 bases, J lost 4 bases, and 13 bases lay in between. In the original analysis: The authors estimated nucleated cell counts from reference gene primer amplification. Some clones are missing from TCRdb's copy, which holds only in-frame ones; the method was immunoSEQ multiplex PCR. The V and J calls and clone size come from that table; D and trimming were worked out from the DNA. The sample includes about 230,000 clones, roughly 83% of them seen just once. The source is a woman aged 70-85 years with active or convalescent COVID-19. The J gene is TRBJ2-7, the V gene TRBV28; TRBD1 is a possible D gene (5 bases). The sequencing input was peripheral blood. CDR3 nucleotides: TGTGCCAGCAGTTTGGTGAAAAGGGGATACGAGCAGTACTTC. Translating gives CASSLVKRGYEQYF.